Included here is one T cell receptor beta chain sequence, with context. The antigen is not known. The sample is drawn from a study of CD8 T cells in ankylosing spondylitis. General study findings and limits: The study looked at matched synovial fluid samples from ankylosing spondylitis patients. Disease-linked clones were reported to be significantly enriched there. Ankylosing spondylitis blood appeared to carry a characteristic TCR beta motif of roughly eight highly homologous variants. Prior literature has documented some motif variants in synovial fluid and blood from reactive arthritis. Disease-linked clones bore a CD8+ phenotype and were relatively rare in peripheral blood.

The CDR3 contains 14 residues. Germline CDR1 reads MDHEN; CDR2 reads SYDVKM. V was clipped by 7 bases and J by 5 bases; unmatched bases: 6. TCR beta libraries were made by quantitative 5'-RACE with molecular barcodes. TCRdb reprocessed the 5' RACE reads via MiXCR and lists one record per CDR3 protein. The repertoire includes roughly 400,000 distinct CDR3 sequences, about a fifth of them detected once, and about 16% sits in the top ten. The V and J genes are TRBV28 and TRBJ2-2, with 8 bases fitting TRBD2. This TCR was recovered from a male donor with ankylosing spondylitis. The sequenced material came from blood, either unsorted or a sorted T cell fraction (not recorded which). For the CDR3, the DNA is TGTGCCAGCACCCGGGGGGGTAGGACCGGGGAGCTGTTTTTT. Translating gives CASTRGGRTGELFF.